Reported below is one T cell receptor beta chain. What it binds is not known. This specimen belongs to a study of siplizumab effects on memory and regulatory T cells. Study results and caveats: Under siplizumab, alloreactive sequences traced to unstimulated CD4+ memory cells were significantly reduced.

V lost 6 bases to trimming and J lost 5 bases; unmatched junction nucleotides: 7. The germline V gene encodes CDR1 LNHDA and CDR2 SQIVND (reference sequence). The length of the CDR3 is 16 residues. Profiled with immunoSEQ multiplex PCR; TCRdb holds only in-frame clones, not every one. The sample carries about 100,000 clones, 94% recorded once. The receptor was isolated from a human donor in good health. This chain uses TRBV19 with TRBJ2-2; 12 nucleotides match TRBD2. The specimen sequenced was Tregs sorted from blood. CDR3 sequence (DNA): TGTGCCAGTAGAAAACTAGCGGGAGGAGTAACCGGGGAGCTGTTTTTT. Translating gives CASRKLAGGVTGELFF.